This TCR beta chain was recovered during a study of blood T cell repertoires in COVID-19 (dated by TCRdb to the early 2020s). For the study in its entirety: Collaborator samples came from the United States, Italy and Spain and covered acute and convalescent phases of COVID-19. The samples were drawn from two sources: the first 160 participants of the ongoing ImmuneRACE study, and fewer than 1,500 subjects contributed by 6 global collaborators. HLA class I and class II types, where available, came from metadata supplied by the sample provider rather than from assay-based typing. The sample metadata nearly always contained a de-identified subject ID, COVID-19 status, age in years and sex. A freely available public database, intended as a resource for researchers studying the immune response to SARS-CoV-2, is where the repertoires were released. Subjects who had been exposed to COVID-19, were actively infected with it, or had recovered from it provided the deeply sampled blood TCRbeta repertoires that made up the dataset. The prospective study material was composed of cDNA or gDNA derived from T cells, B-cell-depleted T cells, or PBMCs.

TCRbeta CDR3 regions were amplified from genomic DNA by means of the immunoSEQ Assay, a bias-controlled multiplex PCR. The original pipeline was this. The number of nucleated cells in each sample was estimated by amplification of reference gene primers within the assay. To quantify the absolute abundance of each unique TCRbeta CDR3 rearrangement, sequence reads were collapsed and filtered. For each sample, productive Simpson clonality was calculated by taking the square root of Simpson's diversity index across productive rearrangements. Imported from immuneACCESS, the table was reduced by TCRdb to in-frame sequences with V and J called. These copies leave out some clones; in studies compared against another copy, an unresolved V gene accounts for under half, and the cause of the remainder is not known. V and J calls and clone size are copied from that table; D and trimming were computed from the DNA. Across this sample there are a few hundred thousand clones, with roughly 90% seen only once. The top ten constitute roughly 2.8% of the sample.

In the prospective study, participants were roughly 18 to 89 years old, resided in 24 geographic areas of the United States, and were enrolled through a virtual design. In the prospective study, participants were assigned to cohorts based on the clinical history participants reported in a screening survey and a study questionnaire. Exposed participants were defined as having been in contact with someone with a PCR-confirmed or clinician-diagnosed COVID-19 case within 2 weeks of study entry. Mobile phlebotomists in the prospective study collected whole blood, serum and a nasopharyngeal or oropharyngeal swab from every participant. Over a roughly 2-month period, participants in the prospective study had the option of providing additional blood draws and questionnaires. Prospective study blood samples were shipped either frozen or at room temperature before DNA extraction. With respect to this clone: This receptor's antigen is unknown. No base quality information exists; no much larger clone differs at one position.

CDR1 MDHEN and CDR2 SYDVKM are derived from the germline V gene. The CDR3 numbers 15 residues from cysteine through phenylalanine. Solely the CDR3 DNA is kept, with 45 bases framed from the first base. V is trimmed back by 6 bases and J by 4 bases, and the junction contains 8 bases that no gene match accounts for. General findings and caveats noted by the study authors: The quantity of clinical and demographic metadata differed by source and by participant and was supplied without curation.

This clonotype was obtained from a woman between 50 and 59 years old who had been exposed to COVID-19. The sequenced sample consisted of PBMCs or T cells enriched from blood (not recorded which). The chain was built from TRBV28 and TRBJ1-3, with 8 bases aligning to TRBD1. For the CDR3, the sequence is CASRSQGAPGNTIYF. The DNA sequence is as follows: TGTGCCAGCAGATCCCAGGGGGCGCCCGGAAACACCATATATTTT.